A single sample gave rise to the 9 T cell receptor beta chains below, sequenced in a study of shared clonotypes between healthy human individuals. Repertoires were generated with immunoSEQ multiplex PCR, while TCRdb's copy carries only in-frame clones and drops some. This table has about 1.5 million clones, nearly 99% appearing once. The specimen was naive CD4+ T cells sorted from blood. This sample's subset: CD45RA+ positively selected. The receptors originated from a man aged 30 to 39 in good health.

The V gene is TRBV1, the J gene TRBJ2-2; TRBD1, as called in the table, went unchecked against the DNA. TRBV1 constitutes a pseudogene. This CDR3 comprises 14 residues. For the CDR3, the DNA is TGCACCAGCATGAGGCAGGGTGGCACCGGGGAGCTGTTTTTT. It codes for CTSMRQGGTGELFF.

The chain is built from TRBV4-3 and TRBJ2-1; weak D call: TRBD2 (6 bases). V dropped 4 bases and J dropped 1 base, with 23 bases sitting between them. Germline values: CDR1 LGHNA, CDR2 YSLEER. This CDR3 region has 19 residues. CDR3 sequence reads: CASSRVRGRRRSSYNEQFF. DNA of the CDR3: TGCGCCAGCAGCCGGGTGCGTGGGAGGCGACGTAGTTCCTACAATGAGCAGTTCTTC.

This chain joins TRBV10-2 and TRBJ2-7; D might be TRBD1 (5 bases). Germline CDR1 is WSHSY and CDR2 is SAAADI. The CDR3 totals 13 residues. Trimming cost V 6 bases and J 2 bases, with 11 bases left between them. The CDR3 sequence: CASRLTATYEQYF. The DNA of the CDR3 is TGCGCCAGCAGGCTGACAGCAACCTACGAGCAGTACTTC.

The V gene is TRBV5-1, the J gene TRBJ2-2, with no clear D. The CDR3 runs 15 residues. Between the trimmed V and J ends, which lost 2 bases and 1 base, there was a span of 9 bases. Looked up from germline, CDR1 is SGHRS and CDR2 is YFSETQ. CDR3 bases: TGCGCCAGCAGCTTTAGTGTGGAGAACACCGGGGAGCTGTTTTTT. Translating gives CASSFSVENTGELFF.

The chain combines TRBV19 with TRBJ2-7, with D perhaps matching TRBD1 (6 bases). The CDR3 covers 15 residues. The germline V gene has CDR1 LNHDA and CDR2 SQIVND (reference sequence). Trimming took 2 bases from V and 3 from J, leaving 14 bases between them. The CDR3 nucleotides read TGTGCCAGTAGTATAATGGACAGCGATCACTACGAGCAGTACTTC. It codes for CASSIMDSDHYEQYF.

The CDR3 sequence: CASSVETAYEQYF. The CDR3 coding sequence is TGTGCCAGCAGTGTGGAGACAGCCTACGAGCAGTACTTC. The J gene is TRBJ2-7, the V gene TRBV2; D is perhaps TRBD1 (5 bases). The germline V gene has CDR1 SNHLY and CDR2 FYNNEI. Trimming removed 4 bases at V and 2 bases at J, with 9 bases between. The CDR3 spans 13 residues.

Comment on this clone: The same CDR3 also results from other DNA sequences found in this sample. V and J are TRBV5-1 and TRBJ2-1; 14 nucleotides align to TRBD2. The CDR3 covers 15 residues. Trimming at V came to 2 bases and at J to 10 bases, leaving 5 bases not matched to a gene. The germline V gene has CDR1 SGHRS and CDR2 YFSETQ. CDR3 nucleotides: TGCGCCAGCAGCTTCGGACTAGCGGGAGGAGTAGAGCAGTTCTTC. Translating it yields CASSFGLAGGVEQFF.

This chain links TRBV28 with TRBJ1-5; 10 positions agree with TRBD1. CDR1 is MDHEN, CDR2 SYDVKM, per germline. CDR3 size: 16 residues. The junction had 8 bases not matched to a gene; V was cut back by 4 bases and J by 5 bases. CDR3 loop: CASSSSRQGAYQPQHF. CDR3 in DNA: TGTGCCAGCAGTTCCTCGAGACAGGGGGCATATCAGCCCCAGCATTTT. The whole variable domain, filled in from reference TRBV28 and TRBJ1-5, reads DVKVTQSSRYLVKRTGEKVFLECVQDMDHENMFWYRQDPGLGLRLIYFSYDVKMKEKGDIPEGYSVSREKKERFSLILESASTNQTSMYLCASSSSRQGAYQPQHFGDGTRLSIL.

The rearrangement uses TRBV5-6 and TRBJ2-3; 9 bases are shared with TRBD1. Germline V lookup: CDR1 SGHDT, CDR2 YYEEEE. This CDR3 region has 15 residues. The V gene end was trimmed by 4 bases and the J gene end by 3 bases; junction bases not matched to a gene: 6. The CDR3 nucleotides read TGTGCCAGCAGCCACGCCGGGACAGGGACAGATACGCAGTATTTT. Amino acids: CASSHAGTGTDTQYF.